This entry is about one T cell receptor (beta chain). The PCR used 60 Vbeta and 13 Jbeta primers. Measured with immunoSEQ multiplex PCR; TCRdb has only the in-frame clones, and not every one. The sample has under 75,000 clones, around 70% seen once; the top ten hold roughly 11%. The V gene lost 2 bases and the J gene lost 0 bases, with 9 bases spanning the gap. Germline V gene data show CDR1 as SGDLS and CDR2 as YYNGEE. This CDR3 has 15 amino acids. These data originate in a study of cytomegalovirus exposure and HLA in healthy donors. The sample was PBMCs. The sequence derives from a human donor in good health. The gene calls are TRBV9 and TRBJ1-3; D not certain. The CDR3 DNA follows: TGTGCCAGCAGCGTCAACAGCGGCTCTGGAAACACCATATATTTT. It translates to CASSVNSGSGNTIYF.